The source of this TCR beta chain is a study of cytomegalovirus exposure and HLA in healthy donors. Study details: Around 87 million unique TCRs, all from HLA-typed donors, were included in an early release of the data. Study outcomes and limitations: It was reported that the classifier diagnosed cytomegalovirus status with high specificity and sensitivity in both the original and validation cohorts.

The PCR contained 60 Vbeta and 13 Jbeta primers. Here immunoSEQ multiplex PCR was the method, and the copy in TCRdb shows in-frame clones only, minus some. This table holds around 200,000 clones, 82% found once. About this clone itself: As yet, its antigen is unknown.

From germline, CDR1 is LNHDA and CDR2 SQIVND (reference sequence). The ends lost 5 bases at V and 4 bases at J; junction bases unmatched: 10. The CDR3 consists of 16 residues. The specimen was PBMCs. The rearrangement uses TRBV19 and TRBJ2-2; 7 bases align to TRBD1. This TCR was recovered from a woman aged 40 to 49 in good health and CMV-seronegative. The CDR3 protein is CASSLQGSVGTGELFF. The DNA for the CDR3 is TGTGCCAGTAGTTTACAGGGGAGTGTTGGCACCGGGGAGCTGTTTTTT.